The next 27 T cell receptor beta chains were all read from a single sample in a study of regulatory T cells in long-lasting Graves disease. Through Arm-PCR of CDR3 regions and iRepertoire HTBI primers, TCR beta libraries were built. MiXCR, run by TCRdb on the multiplex PCR reads, gives a single entry per CDR3 protein. The table shows roughly 450,000 distinct CDR3 sequences, with about a quarter occurring only once. Regarding time point: persistent/refractory GD, antithyroid drugs over 5 years with positive TRAb. With RNA extracted from PBMCs as input, the TCR library was made. Sequences were derived from peripheral blood mononuclear cells (PBMCs), sampled when the disease was refractory, from a patient treated with antithyroid drugs. The origin of the receptors is a female donor with Graves disease.

The V gene is TRBV18, the J gene TRBJ1-1; no reliable D call. Between the trimmed V and J ends, which lost 4 bases and 8 bases, there was a span of 11 bases. In germline, CDR1 is KGHSH, CDR2 LQKENI. CDR3 size: 12 residues. For the CDR3, the DNA is TGTGCCAGCTCACAACAGCGAACAGAAGCTTTCTTT. Its translation: CASSQQRTEAFF.

This clonotype came up a few times. The chain links TRBV2 to TRBJ2-7; TRBD1 agrees at 8 bases. Trimming at V came to 6 bases and at J to 3 bases, leaving 7 bases not matched to a gene. CDR1 is SNHLY and CDR2 is FYNNEI in the germline V gene. This CDR3 is built from 14 residues. CDR3 bases: TGTGCCAGCAGACGGGACAGGCAATTCTACGAGCAGTACTTC. It translates to CASRRDRQFYEQYF.

This chain joins TRBV3-1 and TRBJ2-2, with TRBD2 matching 9 bases. In germline, CDR1 is LGHDT, CDR2 YNNKEL (reference sequence). The CDR3 spans 15 residues. V lost 2 bases to trimming and J lost 6 bases; unmatched junction nucleotides: 4. For the CDR3, the DNA is TGTGCCAGCAGCCAAAGGCCTAGCGGGGCCGGGGAGCTGTTTTTT. The encoded protein is CASSQRPSGAGELFF.

This clonotype was picked up a small number of times. V and J are TRBV20-1 and TRBJ2-5, with 9 bases that match TRBD2. Germline V CDR1 and CDR2: DFQATT, SNEGSKA (reference sequence). J lost 5 bases, V lost 5 bases, and 6 bases had no gene match. CDR3 length equals 13 residues. The CDR3 coding sequence is TGCAGTGCTCTGCGGGAGGGCCGGGAGACCCAGTACTTC. This encodes CSALREGRETQYF.

The gene calls are TRBV6-2 or TRBV6-3 and TRBJ2-7, with TRBD1 as a possible D gene (5 bases). Germline V gene lookup returns CDR1 MNHEY and CDR2 SVGEGT. The CDR3 runs 15 residues. V lost 1 base and J lost 4, with 14 bases in between. The chain's CDR3 is CASSYLAGNGYEQYF. CDR3 DNA: TGTGCCAGCAGTTACTTGGCAGGGAATGGTTACGAGCAGTACTTC.

The CDR3 nucleotides read TGTGCCAGTGGGACGGGGTACAATGAGCAGTTCTTC. It translates to CASGTGYNEQFF. The V gene is TRBV12-3 or TRBV12-4, the J gene TRBJ2-1; TRBD1 or TRBD2 may be the D gene (5 bases each). This CDR3 has 12 residues. V was trimmed by 9 bases and J by 4 bases, leaving 10 bases between them.

This clonotype was detected many times. The V call is TRBV29-1, the J call TRBJ2-4; 8 nucleotides match TRBD2. CDR3 length: 15 amino acids. V lost 6 bases and J lost 7; bases outside the gene matches: 14. CDR1 and CDR2 from the germline V gene are SQVTM and ANQGSEA. The CDR3 region is CSVDSGRTGRNIQYF. The CDR3 region has the DNA TGCAGCGTCGACAGCGGGAGAACAGGTCGGAACATTCAGTACTTC.

This clonotype was seen repeatedly, ten times or more. The rearrangement uses TRBV6-5 and TRBJ2-7; the D gene is possibly TRBD1 (6 bases). Germline V gene sequence: CDR1 MNHEY, CDR2 SVGAGI. The CDR3 consists of 13 residues. V dropped 2 bases and J dropped 6 bases, with 11 bases sitting between them. In DNA form, the CDR3 reads TGTGCCAGCAGTTACATGGAGACAGGCGAGCAGTACTTC. Translation: CASSYMETGEQYF.

The chain uses TRBV20-1 and TRBJ2-3; TRBD2 aligns across 10 bases. After removal of 4 bases from V and 4 bases from J, the junction contained 17 bases not matched to a gene. CDR3 length: 18 amino acids. Germline loops: CDR1 DFQATT, CDR2 SNEGSKA (reference sequence). The chain's CDR3 is CSAKDGLADWAPPDTQYF. For the CDR3, the DNA is TGCAGTGCTAAGGATGGACTAGCGGATTGGGCCCCACCAGATACGCAGTATTTT.

The chain joins TRBV7-8 to TRBJ2-3, with D unresolved. This CDR3 spans 15 amino acids. Germline lookup yields CDR1 SGHVS and CDR2 FQNEAQ. Trimming cost V 3 bases and J 0 bases, with 10 bases left between them. The CDR3 region has the DNA TGTGCCAGCAGCTTTAGGCGATCTAGCACAGATACGCAGTATTTT. Translated, it gives CASSFRRSSTDTQYF.

The V call is TRBV29-1, the J call TRBJ2-7, with 12 bases matching TRBD2. The CDR3 is 15 residues long. Germline-derived CDR1 and CDR2 are SQVTM and ANQGSEA. V gave up 1 base and J gave up 6 bases; unmatched junction bases: 7. The CDR3 here is CSVEGMTSGSVEQYF. CDR3 bases: TGCAGCGTTGAAGGGATGACTAGCGGGAGTGTCGAGCAGTACTTC.

CDR3 sequence: CASSLALTGGYGLNTEAFF. CDR3 nucleotide sequence: TGTGCCAGCAGCTTAGCCCTAACAGGGGGGTACGGCCTGAACACTGAAGCTTTCTTT. This chain uses TRBV7-2 with TRBJ1-1; 8 positions match TRBD1. J lost 0 bases, V lost 0 bases, and 12 bases had no gene match. The length of the CDR3 is 19 residues. Germline-derived CDR1 and CDR2 are SGHTA and FQGNSA.

V is TRBV19 and J is TRBJ2-5; D is undetermined. V was trimmed by 9 bases and J by 5 bases, leaving 16 bases between them. This CDR3 region has 13 residues. Germline V gene sequence: CDR1 LNHDA, CDR2 SQIVND (reference sequence). CDR3 in amino acids: CASSPLLTETQYF. CDR3 DNA sequence: TGTGCCAGCAGTCCCCTTCTGACCGAGACCCAGTACTTC.

CDR3 sequence: CASRPRQGVHTEAFF. DNA for the CDR3: TGTGCCAGCAGACCCAGACAGGGAGTGCACACTGAAGCTTTCTTT. The V and J genes are TRBV6-1 and TRBJ1-1; 7 bases match TRBD1. The ends lost 6 bases at V and 3 bases at J; junction bases unmatched: 10. Germline V lookup: CDR1 MNHNS, CDR2 SASEGT. CDR3 length equals 15 residues.

This clonotype occurred a few times. The chain combines TRBV7-9 with TRBJ1-2; a weak D match, TRBD1 (5 bases). This CDR3 region has 12 residues. The germline V gene encodes CDR1 SEHNR and CDR2 FQNEAQ (reference sequence). With 8 bases removed from V and 2 bases from J, the gap between germline ends came to 9 bases. DNA for the CDR3: TGTGCCAGCGGGGGGACCAACTATGGCTACACCTTC. This gives the protein CASGGTNYGYTF.

Only a few counts were recorded for this clonotype. This chain connects TRBV18 to TRBJ2-7; possible D gene TRBD1, 6 bases. CDR1 KGHSH and CDR2 LQKENI come from the germline V gene. This CDR3 is 13 amino acids long. Trimming removed 4 bases at V and 2 bases at J, with 9 bases between. This chain's CDR3 is CASSRRDTYEQYF. The CDR3 coding sequence is TGTGCCAGCTCACGCCGGGACACCTACGAGCAGTACTTC.

This clonotype was observed a few times. The chain couples TRBV11-2 to TRBJ2-3; D uncertain. This CDR3 comprises 16 residues. Per germline, CDR1 SGHAT and CDR2 FQNNGV. Trimming pared 5 bases from V and 3 bases from J, leaving 18 bases between. The chain's CDR3 is CASSRRRVISTDTQYF. The CDR3 DNA reads TGTGCCAGCAGCAGAAGGCGAGTAATAAGTACAGATACGCAGTATTTT.

This clonotype was recorded many times. V gene TRBV28 combines with J gene TRBJ2-7, with 10 bases matching TRBD2. The CDR3 loop spans 15 amino acids. The junction had 6 bases not matched to a gene; V was cut back by 5 bases and J by 2 bases. The germline gives CDR1 MDHEN, CDR2 SYDVKM. CDR3 region: CASSPGTSETYEQYF. The DNA for the CDR3 is TGTGCCAGCAGTCCCGGGACTAGCGAGACCTACGAGCAGTACTTC.

The chain is built from TRBV20-1 and TRBJ2-1, with D hard to call. V lost 2 bases and J lost 4, with 6 bases in between. The CDR3 extends over 12 amino acids. Germline V lookup: CDR1 DFQATT, CDR2 SNEGSKA (reference sequence). The CDR3 loop reads CSARRQYNEQFF. The DNA for the CDR3 is TGCAGTGCTAGACGGCAGTACAATGAGCAGTTCTTC.

This clonotype has only a few counts. One end of the junction varies from germline; a read error may be responsible. The CDR3 DNA reads TGTAGCGTTGAGGTGGTGACGAACTCCTACGAGCAGTACTTC. Protein: CSVEVVTNSYEQYF. V gene TRBV29-1 combines with J gene TRBJ2-7; possibly TRBD2 for D (5 bases). This CDR3 is 14 amino acids long. Germline V gene sequence: CDR1 SQVTM, CDR2 ANQGSEA.

The chain recombines TRBV4-1 with TRBJ1-3; D unresolved. The CDR3 has 15 amino acids. V shed 7 bases and J shed 2 bases, with 15 bases lying between them. CDR1 MGHRA and CDR2 YSYEKL come from the germline V gene. This chain's CDR3 is CASTREGHPGNTIYF. CDR3 DNA: TGCGCCAGCACCCGCGAGGGCCACCCTGGAAACACCATATATTTT.

At least ten counts were recorded for this clonotype. V usage is TRBV6-5 and J usage is TRBJ1-2; TRBD1 matches 9 bases. The length of the CDR3 is 15 residues. V was pared by 4 bases and J by 7 bases, with 10 bases of the junction left unmatched. CDR1 MNHEY and CDR2 SVGAGI come from the germline V gene. This CDR3 reads CASSSHSGTGSGYTF. CDR3 in DNA: TGTGCCAGCAGTTCCCACTCCGGGACAGGGAGTGGCTACACCTTC.

This clonotype was picked up many times. The V gene is TRBV10-3, the J gene TRBJ1-1, with no clear D. The CDR3 runs to 14 residues. Per germline, CDR1 ENHRY and CDR2 SYGVKD. The V end was cut by 1 base, the J end by 1 base, with 7 bases between. The DNA for the CDR3 is TGTGCCATCAGTGAGTATGGCGGGAACACTGAAGCTTTCTTT. Its translation: CAISEYGGNTEAFF.

Only a few counts were recorded for this clonotype. The chain couples TRBV20-1 to TRBJ2-7, with 8 bases that match TRBD2. V trimming: 5 bases; J trimming: 3 bases; junction bases outside the gene matches: 9. Germline CDR1 DFQATT, CDR2 SNEGSKA (reference sequence). This CDR3 has 14 residues. CDR3 in amino acids: CSASTGTRSYEQYF. The CDR3 bases are TGCAGTGCTTCGACCGGGACTAGAAGCTACGAGCAGTACTTC.

The chain couples TRBV6-5 to TRBJ1-1, with D perhaps TRBD1 (5 bases). This CDR3 contains 16 residues. V was trimmed by 2 bases and J by 3 bases, leaving 16 bases between them. The germline V gene has CDR1 MNHEY and CDR2 SVGAGI. The CDR3, as DNA: TGTGCCAGCAGTTACGCCTCCAGGGTCGGGGACACTGAAGCTTTCTTT. Residues: CASSYASRVGDTEAFF.

The table lists this clonotype with a few counts. CDR3 DNA: TGCAGTGCTAGCCCAAGACTAGCCGCCTCCTACGAGCAGTACTTC. This sequence encodes CSASPRLAASYEQYF. This chain connects TRBV20-1 to TRBJ2-7; 7 positions match TRBD2. The CDR3 extends over 15 amino acids. CDR1 and CDR2 from the germline V gene are DFQATT and SNEGSKA (reference sequence). The V gene end was trimmed by 3 bases and the J gene end by 0 bases; junction bases not matched to a gene: 8.

Comments on this clonotype: One end of the junction is discordant with germline, which a read error may explain. The chain recombines TRBV6-1 with TRBJ1-2; no definite D call. This CDR3 contains 13 residues. Germline V gene lookup returns CDR1 MNHNS and CDR2 SASEGT. Here the CDR3 DNA reads TGTGTTTCCCGTCAAGGGCAACTATATGACTACACCTTC. It specifies CVSRQGQLYDYTF.